Presented here are 5 T cell receptor beta chains from one specimen sequenced in a study of T cell changes during pregnancy in multiple sclerosis. Profiled with immunoSEQ multiplex PCR; TCRdb holds only in-frame clones, not every one. Seen here are about 33,000 clones, about 90% observed once, and the top ten hold around 2.8%. The specimen was CD4+ T cells from peripheral blood mononuclear cells, collected in the third trimester of pregnancy. These receptors came from a female donor in good health, enrolled as a control in a pregnancy study.

The CDR3 here is CASSDTGTEAFF. The CDR3 DNA follows: TGTGCCAGCAGTGACACAGGGACTGAAGCTTTCTTT. The genes are TRBV6-4 and TRBJ1-1; D is perhaps TRBD1 (6 bases). The V end was cut by 2 bases, the J end by 5 bases, with 6 bases between. CDR3 length equals 12 residues. CDR1 is MRHNA and CDR2 is SNTAGT in the germline V gene.

This chain joins TRBV7-2 and TRBJ2-7, with D possibly matching TRBD2 (5 bases). The V gene's germline CDR1 is SGHTA and CDR2 FQGNSA. The CDR3 loop spans 14 amino acids. Trimming left V 4 bases short and J 2 bases short, with 12 bases between. As DNA, the CDR3 is TGTGCCAGCAGCTCGAGGGTGGGCACCTACGAGCAGTACTTC. Encoded protein: CASSSRVGTYEQYF.

The chain uses TRBV27 and TRBJ1-1; 8 nucleotides align to TRBD1. In germline, CDR1 is MNHEY, CDR2 SMNVEV (reference sequence). The CDR3 is 14 amino acids. Unmatched junction bases numbered 7, after V lost 6 bases and J lost 4 bases. The CDR3 loop is CASRKQGEGTEAFF. CDR3 DNA: TGTGCCAGCAGGAAACAGGGGGAGGGCACTGAAGCTTTCTTT.

The chain joins TRBV19 to TRBJ2-3; 7 nucleotides agree with TRBD1. The CDR3 is 14 amino acids. Germline CDR1 reads LNHDA; CDR2 reads SQIVND (reference sequence). V shed 4 bases and J 9 bases; nucleotides not matched to a gene: 10. The CDR3 loop reads CASSTGDSSRTQYF. DNA of the CDR3: TGTGCCAGTAGTACCGGGGACAGTAGCAGGACGCAGTATTTT.

Only one count was recorded for this clone. V usage is TRBV4-1 and J usage is TRBJ2-7; 8 bases agree with TRBD1. With V trimmed by 4 bases and J by 7 bases, 6 bases remained unmatched. Germline-derived CDR1 and CDR2 are MGHRA and YSYEKL. The CDR3 runs to 13 residues. In DNA, the CDR3 is TGCGCCAGCAGCCTGGGACAGGTGGGGGAGCAGTACTTC. Residues: CASSLGQVGEQYF.